These T cell receptor beta chains were read from a single sample in a study of blood T cell repertoires in COVID-19. Sequencing used immunoSEQ multiplex PCR; TCRdb keeps in-frame clones, though not all of them. The sample shows 250,000 or so clones, approximately 86% of them seen only once. Sequenced sample: peripheral blood. The receptor set was obtained from a man aged 40-50 years with active or convalescent COVID-19. CDR3s include the opening cysteine and the closing phenylalanine or tryptophan. The order of the fields is V gene, J gene, clone size, D gene, CDR3 DNA, CDR3 protein. D genes are given only for firm matches. Part of the rows lack a size; the others show once, few, many or a class for expanded clones.

TRBV4-1,TRBJ1-6,-,-,TGCGCCAGCAGCCAAGAGGGGGCGGGGGTGTCCTATAATTCACCCCTCCACTTT,CASSQEGAGVSYNSPLHF
TRBV4-1,TRBJ2-1,-,-,TGCGCCAGCAGCCAGAGGGGGAACTACAATGAGCAGTTCTTC,CASSQRGNYNEQFF
TRBV7-8,TRBJ2-1,-,TRBD2,TGTGCCAGCAGCTGGGGGACGGGAGGTCGTTACAATGAGCAGTTCTTC,CASSWGTGGRYNEQFF
TRBV27,TRBJ1-6,-,-,TGTGCCAGCATGGGCGCAGGCTATAATTCACCCCTCCACTTT,CASMGAGYNSPLHF
TRBV4-1,TRBJ2-7,-,-,TGCGCCAGCAGCCAAGATCCCGCGGACGACTCGAGGGCGCAGTACTTC,CASSQDPADDSRAQYF
TRBV6-1,TRBJ2-3,-,TRBD2,TGTGCCAGCAGTGGCCCGGGACTAGAAGTTGCAGATACGCAGTATTTT,CASSGPGLEVADTQYF
TRBV5-1,TRBJ1-1,-,TRBD1,TGCGCCAGCAGCTTGGGACTCGGGACAGGGTCGAACACTGAAGCTTTCTTT,CASSLGLGTGSNTEAFF
TRBV5-1,TRBJ1-1,-,-,TGCGCCAGCAGCTTGGGCCAACAGGGCACTGAAGCTTTCTTT,CASSLGQQGTEAFF
TRBV5-1,TRBJ1-1,-,TRBD1,TGCGCCAGCAGCTTGGCGGGACAGGGGGCTGCGGCTTTCTTT,CASSLAGQGAAAFF
TRBV12-5,TRBJ1-1,few,-,TGTGCTAGTGCAGCGAGACTTGACACTGAAGCTTTCTTT,CASAARLDTEAFF
TRBV6-5,TRBJ1-3,-,TRBD1,TGTGCCAGCCTAGACAGGGGGGGAAACACCATATATTTT,CASLDRGGNTIYF
TRBV29-1,TRBJ2-7,-,TRBD1,TGCAGCGTTGTCCGGGACAGGGGTTCCGAGCAGTACTTC,CSVVRDRGSEQYF
TRBV30,TRBJ2-1,-,TRBD2,TGTGCCTGGAGGATCCTAGCGGGGAACAATGAGCAGTTCTTC,CAWRILAGNNEQFF
TRBV19,TRBJ1-4,-,-,TGTGCCAGTAGTATTATCGACAGAAATGAAAAACTGTTTTTT,CASSIIDRNEKLFF
TRBV5-1,TRBJ2-1,-,-,TGCGCCAGCAGCATAAGACAGGCCTACAATGAGCAGTTCTTC,CASSIRQAYNEQFF
TRBV18,TRBJ2-2,-,-,TGTGCCAGCTCACCGAGGCAAAACACCGGGGAGCTGTTTTTT,CASSPRQNTGELFF
TRBV11-2,TRBJ2-7,-,TRBD1,TGTGCCAGCAGCTCCCGACTTAACAGGGGCCCCTACGAGCAGTACTTC,CASSSRLNRGPYEQYF
TRBV9,TRBJ1-5,-,-,TGTGCCAGCAGCCGGGGGGGCACAGGCAATCAGCCCCAGCATTTT,CASSRGGTGNQPQHF
TRBV12-3/TRBV12-4,TRBJ1-1,-,TRBD1,TGTGCCAGCATCGACAGGGTTGGGACTGAAGCTTTCTTT,CASIDRVGTEAFF
TRBV13,TRBJ2-2,-,TRBD2,TGTGCCAGCAGCTTAGTGCTAGCGGAGAACACCGGGGAGCTGTTTTTT,CASSLVLAENTGELFF
TRBV5-4,TRBJ2-7,-,TRBD2,TGTGCCAGCAGCGGGGACTACTCCTACGAGCAGTACTTC,CASSGDYSYEQYF
TRBV10-2,TRBJ2-1,-,-,TGCGCCAGCAGTGATGACTTCTACAATGAGCAGTTCTTC,CASSDDFYNEQFF
TRBV5-3,TRBJ1-1,-,TRBD1,TGTGCCAGAAGCTTGGGGAGGCGGGACAGAGAGCCAAACACTGAAGCTTTCTTT,CARSLGRRDREPNTEAFF
TRBV2,TRBJ2-3,-,TRBD1,TGTGCCAGCAGTGACGGGGACAGTGCAGATACGCAGTATTTT,CASSDGDSADTQYF
TRBV24-1,TRBJ2-7,-,TRBD2,TGTGCCACTGGGGGGTTCCGAGGTACCGGGAGGAGCGAGCAGTACTTC,CATGGFRGTGRSEQYF
TRBV7-6,TRBJ2-5,-,TRBD1,TGTGCCAGCAGCCCAGGGACAGGGGAAGAGACCCAGTACTTC,CASSPGTGEETQYF
TRBV9,TRBJ1-1,-,-,TGTGCCAGCAGCGTAGCCTGGCAGACTGAAGCTTTCTTT,CASSVAWQTEAFF
TRBV24-1,TRBJ1-1,-,TRBD1,TGTGCCACCCAGACAGGGGTGAACACTGAAGCTTTCTTT,CATQTGVNTEAFF
TRBV18,TRBJ2-4,-,-,TGTGCCAGCTCACCTTACCGGGACTCGGAAAACATTCAGTACTTC,CASSPYRDSENIQYF
TRBV12-3/TRBV12-4,TRBJ1-2,-,-,TGTGCCAGCAGCCAACAGTGGGGCTACACCTTC,CASSQQWGYTF
TRBV3-1/TRBV3-2,TRBJ1-1,-,TRBD1,TGTGCCAGCAGCCGCGGGACAGGGGAGATGAACACTGAAGCTTTCTTT,CASSRGTGEMNTEAFF
TRBV6-5,TRBJ2-7,-,-,TGTGCCAGCAAGGGAGGCTGGGGCGACGAGCAGTACTTC,CASKGGWGDEQYF
TRBV28,TRBJ1-1,-,-,TGTGCCAGCAGTCCCACCTCCCCAGGGCACACTGAAGCTTTCTTT,CASSPTSPGHTEAFF
TRBV24-1,TRBJ1-1,-,TRBD1,TGTGCCACCAGTGAGTCCAGGGGGTGGGACACTGAAGCTTTCTTT,CATSESRGWDTEAFF
TRBV3-1/TRBV3-2,TRBJ1-1,-,-,TGTGCCAGCAGCCCCCGGGGGTTCTTGAACACTGAAGCTTTCTTT,CASSPRGFLNTEAFF
TRBV6-2/TRBV6-3,TRBJ2-7,once,-,TGTGCCAGCAGTTACGTGACAGGCCGAGGAGCTCACTCCTACGAGCAGTACTTC,CASSYVTGRGAHSYEQYF
TRBV11-2,TRBJ1-5,-,-,TGTGCCAGCAGCTTAGACCAGGGAAGGAATCAGCCCCAGCATTTT,CASSLDQGRNQPQHF
TRBV5-1,TRBJ1-4,once,-,TGCGCCAGCAGCTCGATAACAGGACCAACTAATGAAAAACTGTTTTTT,CASSSITGPTNEKLFF
TRBV6-6,TRBJ2-7,-,-,TGTGCCAGCAATGTCCGGGGCTACGAGCAGTACTTC,CASNVRGYEQYF
TRBV15,TRBJ1-6,-,-,TGTGCCACCAGCAGGCGACTCGGACAGACCCCCGGTTCACCCCTCCACTTT,CATSRRLGQTPGSPLHF
TRBV7-3,TRBJ1-2,-,-,TGTGCCAGCAGCTTTTCCACAGGGAACTATGGCTACACCTTC,CASSFSTGNYGYTF
TRBV29-1,TRBJ1-4,-,-,TGCAGCGTTGCGGGGGGGGATGAAAAACTGTTTTTT,CSVAGGDEKLFF
TRBV19,TRBJ2-5,few,TRBD1,TGTGCCAGTAGTATAGGGGGGACAGGGGAAGGTGAGACCCAGTACTTC,CASSIGGTGEGETQYF
TRBV27,TRBJ1-6,-,-,TGTGCCAGCAGTTTAGAGGGAGTGGACTATAATTCACCCCTCCACTTT,CASSLEGVDYNSPLHF
TRBV5-1,TRBJ1-2,-,-,TGCGCCAGCAGCGTTACTGGAGGGAAAGGCTACACCTTC,CASSVTGGKGYTF
TRBV30,TRBJ2-7,-,TRBD2,TGTGCCTGGAGTCCCCGGGGGGGGTTGAGCTCCTACGAGCAGTACTTC,CAWSPRGGLSSYEQYF
TRBV5-4,TRBJ2-1,-,-,TGTGCCAGCAGCTTGGATCCGGGAGTCTCTTACAATGAGCAGTTCTTC,CASSLDPGVSYNEQFF
TRBV19,TRBJ1-5,-,-,TGTGCCAGTCAGGCAAGGGACTTCCAGCCCCAGCATTTT,CASQARDFQPQHF
TRBV25-1,TRBJ1-4,-,TRBD1,TGTGCCAGCAGTGATTTCGGGACAGGGGGTCGTGAAAAACTGTTTTTT,CASSDFGTGGREKLFF
TRBV5-4,TRBJ2-2,-,TRBD2,TGTGCCAGCAGCCCGGCGACTAGCGGGCCGAACACCGGGGAGCTGTTTTTT,CASSPATSGPNTGELFF
TRBV28,TRBJ1-5,-,-,TGTGCCACAGGCGGGAACAGCAATCAGCCCCAGCATTTT,CATGGNSNQPQHF
TRBV2,TRBJ1-1,-,-,TGTGCCGGTAGATTAAGTGTCAACACTGAAGCTTTCTTT,CAGRLSVNTEAFF
TRBV19,TRBJ2-5,-,-,TGTGCCAGTAGTATAGATCCCACCGGAATAGGGAGTGTAGAGACCCAGTACTTC,CASSIDPTGIGSVETQYF
TRBV24-1,TRBJ2-2,-,TRBD2,TGTGCCACCAGCGGCCCCAACCAGCGGGAGAACACCGGGGAGCTGTTTTTT,CATSGPNQRENTGELFF
TRBV10-1,TRBJ1-1,-,-,TGCGCCAGCAGTTTGGGGCGGGGAGGCACTGAAGCTTTCTTT,CASSLGRGGTEAFF
TRBV5-5,TRBJ2-1,-,-,TGTGCCAGCATAGGGGAAGGCTACAATGAGCAGTTCTTC,CASIGEGYNEQFF
TRBV7-9,TRBJ1-1,-,TRBD1,TGTGCCAGCAGCGCACAGGGGACACAAGCTTTCTTT,CASSAQGTQAFF
TRBV7-9,TRBJ1-1,-,-,TGTGCCAGCAGCCTTAGGGGATTTAGCACTGAAGCTTTCTTT,CASSLRGFSTEAFF
TRBV7-3,TRBJ2-4,-,-,TGTGCCAGCAGCTTAAGTGGGGAGGCAAACATTCAGTACTTC,CASSLSGEANIQYF
TRBV5-5,TRBJ2-1,-,-,TGTGCCAGCAGCCTGGGTCCTTATGAGCAGTTCTTC,CASSLGPYEQFF